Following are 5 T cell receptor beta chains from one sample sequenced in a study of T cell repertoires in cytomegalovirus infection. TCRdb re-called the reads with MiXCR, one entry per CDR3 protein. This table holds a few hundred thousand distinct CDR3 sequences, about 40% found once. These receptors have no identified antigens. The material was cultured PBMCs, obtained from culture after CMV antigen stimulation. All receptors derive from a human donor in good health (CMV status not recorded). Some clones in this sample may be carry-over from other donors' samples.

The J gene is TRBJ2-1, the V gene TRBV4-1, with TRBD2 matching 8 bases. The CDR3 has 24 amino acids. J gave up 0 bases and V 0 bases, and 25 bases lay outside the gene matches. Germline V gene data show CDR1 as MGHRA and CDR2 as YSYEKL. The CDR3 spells CASSQDLVGVAGTARSSSYNEQFF. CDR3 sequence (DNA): TGCGCCAGCAGCCAAGATCTGGTGGGAGTAGCGGGAACCGCTCGTTCAAGCTCCTACAATGAGCAGTTCTTC.

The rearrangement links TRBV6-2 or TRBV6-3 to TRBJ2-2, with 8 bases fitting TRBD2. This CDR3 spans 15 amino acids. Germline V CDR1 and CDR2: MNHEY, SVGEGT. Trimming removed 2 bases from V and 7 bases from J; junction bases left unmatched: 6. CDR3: CASSYLREGVGELFF. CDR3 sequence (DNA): TGTGCCAGCAGTTACCTCCGGGAGGGCGTCGGGGAGCTGTTTTTT.

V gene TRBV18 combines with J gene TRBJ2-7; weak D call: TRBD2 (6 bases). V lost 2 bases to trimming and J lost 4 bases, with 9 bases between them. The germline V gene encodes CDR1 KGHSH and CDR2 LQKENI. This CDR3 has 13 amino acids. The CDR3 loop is CASSPSGRYEQYF. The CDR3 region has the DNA TGTGCCAGCTCACCATCGGGGAGGTACGAGCAGTACTTC.

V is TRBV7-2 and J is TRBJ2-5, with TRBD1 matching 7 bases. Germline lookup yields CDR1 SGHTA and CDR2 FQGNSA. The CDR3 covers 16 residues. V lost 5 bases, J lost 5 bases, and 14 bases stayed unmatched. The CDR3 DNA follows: TGTGCCAGCAGCACAGGGGTCTTGGAAAAAGGGGAGACCCAGTACTTC. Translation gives CASSTGVLEKGETQYF.

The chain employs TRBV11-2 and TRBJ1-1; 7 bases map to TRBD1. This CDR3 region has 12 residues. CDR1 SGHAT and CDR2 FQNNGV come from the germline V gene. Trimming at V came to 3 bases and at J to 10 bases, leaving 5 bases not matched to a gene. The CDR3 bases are TGTGCCAGCAGCTTCCGGAACAGGGGAGCTTTCTTT. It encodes CASSFRNRGAFF. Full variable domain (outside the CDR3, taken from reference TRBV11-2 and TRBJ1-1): EAGVAQSPRYKIIEKRQSVAFWCNPISGHATLYWYQQILGQGPKLLIQFQNNGVVDDSQLPKDRFSAERLKGVDSTLKIQPAKLEDSAVYLCASSFRNRGAFFGQGTRLTVV.